These 5 T cell receptor beta chains originate from one sample sequenced in a study of cytomegalovirus exposure and HLA in healthy donors. PCR primers comprised 60 Vbeta and 13 Jbeta primers. Measured with immunoSEQ multiplex PCR; TCRdb has only the in-frame clones, and not every one. This sample contains about 200,000 clones. Sequenced sample: PBMCs. The origin of the receptors is a man aged 25 to 40 in good health and CMV-seronegative.

The chain links TRBV5-4 to TRBJ2-3, with D maybe TRBD1 (6 bases). This CDR3 spans 14 amino acids. V lost 2 bases and J 1 base, leaving 8 bases between the germline ends. The germline gives CDR1 SGHNT, CDR2 YYREEE (reference sequence). CDR3 amino acids: CASSFRTGTDTQYF. In nucleotides, the CDR3 is TGTGCCAGCAGCTTCCGGACAGGCACAGATACGCAGTATTTT.

This chain connects TRBV11-3 to TRBJ2-5; 14 positions agree with TRBD2. Germline V gives CDR1 SGHNT, CDR2 YENEEA. The ends lost 5 bases at V and 4 bases at J; junction bases unmatched: 9. The length of the CDR3 is 17 residues. The chain's CDR3 is CASSLGLAGVLRETQYF. The CDR3, as DNA: TGTGCCAGCAGCCTGGGACTAGCGGGAGTGCTGAGAGAGACCCAGTACTTC.

V is TRBV11-3 and J is TRBJ2-3; 8 nucleotides align to TRBD2. The germline V gene encodes CDR1 SGHNT and CDR2 YENEEA. This CDR3 spans 17 amino acids. V dropped 5 bases and J dropped 2; count of bases not matched to a gene: 12. The CDR3 bases are TGTGCCAGCAGCCGAGGAGTTGCTAGCGGGTCCACAGATACGCAGTATTTT. Translated, it gives CASSRGVASGSTDTQYF.

The chain couples TRBV27 to TRBJ2-7; TRBD1 matches at 8 bases. CDR1 is MNHEY and CDR2 is SMNVEV in the germline V gene (reference sequence). This CDR3 contains 16 residues. V trimming: 6 bases; J trimming: 3 bases; junction bases outside the gene matches: 13. CDR3 region: CASSRLRTGRSYEQYF. CDR3 bases: TGTGCCAGCAGCCGGCTACGGACAGGGAGAAGCTACGAGCAGTACTTC.

The genes are TRBV2 and TRBJ2-7; 7 positions agree with TRBD1. V dropped 4 bases and J dropped 4; count of bases not matched to a gene: 10. The V gene's germline CDR1 is SNHLY and CDR2 FYNNEI. This CDR3 region has 15 residues. CDR3 in DNA: TGTGCCAGCAGTGCCCAAAAGGGGGCCCTTTACGAGCAGTACTTC. This sequence encodes CASSAQKGALYEQYF. Drawing the rest from reference TRBV2 and TRBJ2-7, the complete variable domain is EPEVTQTPSHQVTQMGQEVILRCVPISNHLYFYWYRQILGQKVEFLVSFYNNEISEKSEIFDDQFSVERPDGSNFTLKIRSTKLEDSAMYFCASSAQKGALYEQYFGPGTRLTVT.